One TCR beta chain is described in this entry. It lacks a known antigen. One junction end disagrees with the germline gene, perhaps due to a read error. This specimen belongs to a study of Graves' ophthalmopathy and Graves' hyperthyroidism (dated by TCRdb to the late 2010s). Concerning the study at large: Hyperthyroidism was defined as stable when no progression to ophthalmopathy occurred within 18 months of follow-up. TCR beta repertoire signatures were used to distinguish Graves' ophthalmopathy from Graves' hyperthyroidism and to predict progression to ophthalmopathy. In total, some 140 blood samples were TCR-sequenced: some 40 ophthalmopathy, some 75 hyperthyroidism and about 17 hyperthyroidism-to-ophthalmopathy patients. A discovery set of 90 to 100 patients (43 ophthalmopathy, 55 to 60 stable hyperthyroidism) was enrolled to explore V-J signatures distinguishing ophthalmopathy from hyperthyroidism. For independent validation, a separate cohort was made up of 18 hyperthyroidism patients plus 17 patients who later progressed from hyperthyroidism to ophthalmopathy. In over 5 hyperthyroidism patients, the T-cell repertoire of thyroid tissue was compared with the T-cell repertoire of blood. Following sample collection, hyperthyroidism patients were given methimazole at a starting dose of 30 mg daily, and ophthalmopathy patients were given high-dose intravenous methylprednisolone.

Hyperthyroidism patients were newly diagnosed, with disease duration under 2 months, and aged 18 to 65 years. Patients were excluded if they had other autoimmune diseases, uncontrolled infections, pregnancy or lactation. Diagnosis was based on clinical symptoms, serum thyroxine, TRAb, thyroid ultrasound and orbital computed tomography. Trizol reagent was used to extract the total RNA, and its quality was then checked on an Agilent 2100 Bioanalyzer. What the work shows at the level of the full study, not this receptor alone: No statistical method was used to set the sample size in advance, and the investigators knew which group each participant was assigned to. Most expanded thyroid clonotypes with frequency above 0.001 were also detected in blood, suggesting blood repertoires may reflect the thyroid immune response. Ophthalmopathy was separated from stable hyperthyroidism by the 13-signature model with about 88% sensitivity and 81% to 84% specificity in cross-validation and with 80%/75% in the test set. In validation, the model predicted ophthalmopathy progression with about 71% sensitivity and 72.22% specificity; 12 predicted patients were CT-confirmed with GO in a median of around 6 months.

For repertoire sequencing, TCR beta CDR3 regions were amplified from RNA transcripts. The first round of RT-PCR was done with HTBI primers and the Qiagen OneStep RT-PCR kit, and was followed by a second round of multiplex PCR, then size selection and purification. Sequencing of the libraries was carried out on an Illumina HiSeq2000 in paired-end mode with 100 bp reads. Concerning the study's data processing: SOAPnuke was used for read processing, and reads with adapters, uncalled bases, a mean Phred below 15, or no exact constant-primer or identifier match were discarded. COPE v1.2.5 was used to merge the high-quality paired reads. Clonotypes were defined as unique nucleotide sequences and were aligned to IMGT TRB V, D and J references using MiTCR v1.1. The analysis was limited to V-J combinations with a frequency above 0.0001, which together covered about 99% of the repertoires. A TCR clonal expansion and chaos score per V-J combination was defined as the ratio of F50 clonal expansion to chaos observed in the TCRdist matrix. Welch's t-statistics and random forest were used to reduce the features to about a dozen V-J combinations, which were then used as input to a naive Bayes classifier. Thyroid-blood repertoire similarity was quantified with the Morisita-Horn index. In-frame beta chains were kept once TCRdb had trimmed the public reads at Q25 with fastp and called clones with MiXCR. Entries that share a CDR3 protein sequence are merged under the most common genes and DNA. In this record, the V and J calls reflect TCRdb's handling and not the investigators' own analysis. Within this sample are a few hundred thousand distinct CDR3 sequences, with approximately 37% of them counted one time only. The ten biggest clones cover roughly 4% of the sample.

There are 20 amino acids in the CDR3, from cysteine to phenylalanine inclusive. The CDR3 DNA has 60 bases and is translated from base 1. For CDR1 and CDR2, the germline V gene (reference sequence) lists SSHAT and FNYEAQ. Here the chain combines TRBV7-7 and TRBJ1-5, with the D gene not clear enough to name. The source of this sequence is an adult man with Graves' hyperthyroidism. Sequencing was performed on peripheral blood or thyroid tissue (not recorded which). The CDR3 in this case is CASSLTGCRRVQPANQPQHF. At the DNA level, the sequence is TGTGCTAGCAGCTTAACGGGGTGTAGGAGGGTGCAACCTGCAAATCAGCCCCAGCATTTT.